The clone carrying this TCR beta chain was picked up one time. Its antigen is currently unknown. A read error may explain this, as a much larger clone is one base away. The sample is drawn from a study of molecular identifiers for immune sequencing clone quantification. Across the study: Naive CD8 cell RNA, from roughly 21,000 or 96,000 cells, was split five ways in replicates, with four sequenced. Study results and caveats: Clonotypes surpassing 20 RNA copies contained over 98% of effector molecules, versus under 1% in naive cells. In cases of identical TCR molecules sharing a barcode, highly expanded clone sizes could be underestimated.

RNA fractions of 10%, 30% or 50% and about 19,000 to 1,100,000 sorted cells were the source of naive CD8 libraries. TCRdb analysed the PCR reads with MiXCR anew, one entry per CDR3 protein. The sample lists some 590,000 distinct CDR3 sequences; around 25% were seen once. This TCR was recovered from a human donor in good health. Some libraries in this study had Jurkat cell RNA spiked in. The specimen sequenced was naive CD8+ T cells from blood, with Jurkat cell RNA spiked in. Stated subset: FACS-sorted CD8+CD4-CCR7+CD45RA+ naive T cells.

The CDR3, as DNA: TGTGCCAGCAGCAAAGTAGGACGGGTAAAAAACATTCAGAACTTC. It yields the protein CASSKVGRVKNIQNF. V is TRBV21-1 and J is TRBJ2-4. TRBV21-1 is a pseudogene. The CDR3 runs 15 residues.